This T cell receptor beta chain appears in the sequencing data of a study of T cell responses to AZD1222 COVID-19 vaccine. CDR3 length: 17 amino acids. Trimming cost V 1 base and J 6 bases; bases outside gene matches: 5. The V gene's germline CDR1 is MNHEY and CDR2 SMNVEV (reference sequence). Whether given at about 4 or about 12 weeks, second doses were pooled. The table came from immunoSEQ multiplex PCR; TCRdb's copy has only in-frame clones and leaves some out. Of about 150,000 clones in the sample, approximately 90% were seen once. Study results and caveats: The reported proportion of spike-specific TCRs targeting unmutated variant regions was nearly half. Donors in the cohort were predominantly white British and more often female, and clonal diversity was possibly underestimated. Spike-specific TCR breadth and depth went up after people got two AZD1222 doses.

On this clone: Its antigen remains unidentified.

This sample comprised peripheral blood, obtained 28 days after the second AZD1222 dose. The chain joins TRBV27 to TRBJ2-1, with 14 bases matching TRBD2. This TCR was sampled from an adult who received the AZD1222 COVID-19 vaccine. The CDR3 bases are TGTGCCAGCAGTTTATACCGACTAGCGGGAGGGAGCAATGAGCAGTTCTTC. Translated: CASSLYRLAGGSNEQFF.